What follows is one T cell receptor beta chain and its context. The specificity of this receptor is unknown. The input lacks base qualities; no much larger clone sits a single base away. This sample is part of a study of shared clonotypes between healthy human individuals (dated by TCRdb to 2020 to 2022). Some background on the complete study: A few men and two women, aged 18 to 49 years, made up the cohort. For each donor, three plates each were used for CD4 naive and CD4 memory, two plates were used for CD8 naive, and one plate was used for CD8 memory. Blood TCR repertoires of five healthy adults were deeply sequenced to estimate repertoire size and the extent of clonotype sharing between individuals. Per donor, leukapheresis produced somewhere between about 0.85 and 8.9 billion PBMCs. To increase sequencing depth and limit assay-specific biases, TCR repertoire library preparation and sequencing were carried out by different laboratories using diverse techniques. On the study overall, not on this receptor specifically: Sharing across several donors was observed for around 5% of naive CD4, over 3% of naive CD8, about 2.3% of memory CD4, and roughly 0.4% of memory CD8 clonotypes. Rarefaction of sorted-subset datasets indicated incomplete sequencing despite the large sequencing depth. Only blood was sampled, and tissue TCR repertoires likely differ from those in blood. Naive subsets generally had larger estimated clonotype richness than memory subsets. Clonotypes shared by all four sorted-subset donors showed higher generation probabilities than non-shared clonotypes. Pairwise subsampling led to the expectation that sequencing depth would affect the degree of clonotype sharing among donors. The small number of donors limited the genetic and exposure-history diversity represented.

TCR CDR3 regions were amplified from genomic DNA by multiplex PCR using the deep immunoSEQ assay. Extracted genomic DNA from each cell subset was distributed evenly across all wells of several immunoSEQ 96-well plates, and each plate was treated as a replicate. For sorted subsets, roughly 200 ng of genomic DNA, equivalent to roughly 30,000 T cell genomes, went into each replicate PCR. Purified libraries were measured with a Qubit 3.0 fluorometer, size-checked on a Bioanalyzer 2100, and measured again with the KAPA Library Quantification kit. Every immunoSEQ 96-well plate was sequenced on a separate single-read 150-cycle Illumina NextSeq 550 flow cell. The paper's processing steps were these. Because the immunoSEQ output held only junctional sequences and lacked quality scores, the filtering could not match the filtering applied to full-length reads. To assign V/J genes and CDR3, sequences were annotated against IMGT germline references using PyIR, a Python wrapper for IgBLAST v1.9. Reads with weak V/J assignments (E-value above 1e-6), missing CDR3, stop codons, out-of-frame junctions, or ambiguous translated residues were removed. A V3J clonotype was defined by an identical inferred V gene, J gene, and CDR3 amino acid sequence. The percentage overlap between two repertoires was calculated by dividing the number of shared unique clonotypes by the size of the smaller repertoire. RTK rarefaction, the Chao1 estimator, and Recon v2.1 estimates of unobserved clonotypes were used to assess repertoire richness. For all TCRbeta clonotypes obtained by the gDNA method from four donors, generation probabilities were computed with OLGA. What TCRdb holds here is the immuneACCESS table cut down to in-frame rearrangements. Part of the clones is not present; checked against another copy, under half of the missing clones reflect an unresolved V gene, and the others are unexplained. V and J calls and clone size are copied from that table; D and trimming were computed from the DNA. For this sample there are around 990,000 clones; about 80% appear just once. The ten most abundant clones make up approximately 0.95% of the sample.

Healthy HIV-negative adults with no recently reported acute infections or vaccinations were included as donors. Every donor was a Caucasian adult residing in Nashville, Tennessee, USA. CD4+ T cells were enriched through magnetic negative selection, after which naive cells were positively selected on CD45RA and the remaining negative fraction served as the memory subset. Blood was collected by leukapheresis, and PBMCs were isolated by Ficoll-Histopaque density gradient centrifugation and then cryopreserved in liquid nitrogen vapor phase. Analytical flow cytometry was used to check the purity and quantity of each magnetically sorted T cell population. Each sorted fraction had its genomic DNA isolated and then quantified by UV absorbance on a Nanodrop 2000c. The specimen was memory CD4+ T cells from PBMCs. Sample cell subset or site, as interpreted from the label and publication: CD45RA-negative fraction. The clonotype was recovered from a man aged 18-30 years in good health. Some clones in this sample may be carry-over from other donors' samples.

The DNA sequence is TGTGCCAGCAGCTTAGGGGCTCGGGGGGCAGAGACCCAGTACTTC. Translated, this is CASSLGARGAETQYF. The V and J segments used are TRBV7-9 and TRBJ2-5, and the D gene may be TRBD2, 7 bases matching. Taken from cysteine to phenylalanine, the CDR3 has 15 residues. Only the CDR3 DNA is retained, 45 bases long and in frame from the first base. The germline V gene (reference sequence) sets CDR1 to SEHNR and CDR2 to FQNEAQ. Relative to germline, V is 1 base shorter and J is 4 bases shorter, with 13 bases between their ends.